This T cell receptor (beta chain) was obtained from a study of blood T cell repertoires in COVID-19. Study as a whole: In each case, the material was cDNA or gDNA derived from T cells, B-cell-depleted T cells, or PBMCs.

Authors' processing steps: How many nucleated cells were present was estimated from reference gene primer amplification. Produced via immunoSEQ multiplex PCR; TCRdb's table is partial and in-frame only. The D gene and trimming were derived from the DNA, and the V and J assignments and clone size from that table. The sample shows about 260,000 clones, about 83% of them seen only once. The CDR3 totals 16 residues. V dropped 4 bases and J dropped 4; count of bases not matched to a gene: 9. Germline loops: CDR1 MNHEY, CDR2 SVGAGI. This TCR was recovered from a woman in her forties or fifties who had recovered from COVID-19. The chain employs TRBV6-5 and TRBJ2-5, with 10 positions matching TRBD1. The specimen was peripheral blood. The CDR3 loop reads CASSSAGTGAGETQYF. Written as DNA, the CDR3 is TGTGCCAGCAGTTCTGCCGGGACAGGGGCTGGAGAGACCCAGTACTTC.